The source of this TCR beta chain is a study of cytomegalovirus exposure and HLA in healthy donors. This CDR3 has 14 amino acids. CDR1 is MNHNS and CDR2 is SASEGT in the germline V gene. Trimming removed 2 bases at V and 5 bases at J, with 9 bases between. This clone was seen a single time. The PCR ran on 60 Vbeta and 13 Jbeta primers. Produced via immunoSEQ multiplex PCR; TCRdb's table is partial and in-frame only. The table lists 150,000 to 250,000 clones, roughly 85% of them singletons. This rearrangement joins TRBV6-1 to TRBJ1-4; D gene unclear. This TCR was recovered from a woman aged 50 to 60 in good health and CMV-seronegative. Sequencing input: PBMCs. CDR3 in amino acids: CASSELGVNEKLFF. The CDR3 region has the DNA TGTGCCAGCAGTGAACTTGGAGTGAATGAAAAACTGTTTTTT.